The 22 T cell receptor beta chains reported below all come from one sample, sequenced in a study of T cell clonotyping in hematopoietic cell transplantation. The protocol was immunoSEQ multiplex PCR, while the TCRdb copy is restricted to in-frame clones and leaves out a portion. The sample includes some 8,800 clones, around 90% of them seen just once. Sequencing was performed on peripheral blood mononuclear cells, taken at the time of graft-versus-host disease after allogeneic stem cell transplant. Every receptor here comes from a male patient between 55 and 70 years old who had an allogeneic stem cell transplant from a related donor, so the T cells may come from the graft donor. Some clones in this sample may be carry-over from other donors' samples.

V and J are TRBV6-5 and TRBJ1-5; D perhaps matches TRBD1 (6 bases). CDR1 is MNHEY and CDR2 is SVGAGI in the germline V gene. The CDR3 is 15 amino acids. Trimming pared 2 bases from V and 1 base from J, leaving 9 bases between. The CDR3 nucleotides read TGTGCCAGCAGTTACAGTGGACAGAGCAATCAGCCCCAGCATTTT. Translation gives CASSYSGQSNQPQHF.

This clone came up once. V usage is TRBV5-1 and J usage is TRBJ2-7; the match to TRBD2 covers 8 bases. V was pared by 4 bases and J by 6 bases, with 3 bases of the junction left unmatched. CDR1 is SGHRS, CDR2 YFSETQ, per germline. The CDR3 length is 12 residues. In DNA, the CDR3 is TGCGCCAGCAGCGGCGGGGGGACCGAGCAGTACTTC. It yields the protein CASSGGGTEQYF.

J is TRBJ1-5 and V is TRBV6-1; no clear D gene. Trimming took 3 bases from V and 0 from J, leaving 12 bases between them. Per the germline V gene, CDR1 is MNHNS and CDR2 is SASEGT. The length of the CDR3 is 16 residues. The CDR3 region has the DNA TGTGCCAGCAGTGATCTGGCAGGTTATAGCAATCAGCCCCAGCATTTT. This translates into CASSDLAGYSNQPQHF.

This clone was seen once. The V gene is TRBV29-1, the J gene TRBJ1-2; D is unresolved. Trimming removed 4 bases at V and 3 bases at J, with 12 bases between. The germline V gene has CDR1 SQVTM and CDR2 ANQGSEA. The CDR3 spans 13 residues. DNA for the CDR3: TGCAGCGTTGGAGGGCCGGGGTACTATGGCTACACCTTC. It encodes CSVGGPGYYGYTF.

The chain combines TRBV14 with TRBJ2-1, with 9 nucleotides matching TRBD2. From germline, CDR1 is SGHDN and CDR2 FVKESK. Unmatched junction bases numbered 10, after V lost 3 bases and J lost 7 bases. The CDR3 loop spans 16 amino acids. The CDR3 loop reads CASSQVAGAVGNEQFF. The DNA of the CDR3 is TGTGCCAGCAGCCAGGTAGCGGGGGCCGTCGGGAATGAGCAGTTCTTC.

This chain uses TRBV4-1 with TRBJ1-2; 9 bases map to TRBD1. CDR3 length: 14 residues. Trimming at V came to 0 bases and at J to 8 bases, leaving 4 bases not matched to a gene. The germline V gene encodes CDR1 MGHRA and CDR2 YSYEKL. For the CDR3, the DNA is TGCGCCAGCAGCCAAGACGACAGGGGGATCGGCTACACCTTC. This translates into CASSQDDRGIGYTF.

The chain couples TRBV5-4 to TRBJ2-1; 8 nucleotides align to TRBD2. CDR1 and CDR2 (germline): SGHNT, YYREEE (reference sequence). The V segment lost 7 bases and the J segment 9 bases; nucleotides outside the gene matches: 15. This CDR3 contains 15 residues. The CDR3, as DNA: TGTGCCAGCGGGGAGTCGGGGGGGGGCCGGGTTGAGCAGTTCTTC. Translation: CASGESGGGRVEQFF.

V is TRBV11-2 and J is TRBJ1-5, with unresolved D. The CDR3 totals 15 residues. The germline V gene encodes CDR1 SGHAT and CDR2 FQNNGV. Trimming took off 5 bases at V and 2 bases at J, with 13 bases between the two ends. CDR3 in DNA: TGTGCCAGCAGCCGCTCGGGGTCCGGCAATCAGCCCCAGCATTTT. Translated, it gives CASSRSGSGNQPQHF.

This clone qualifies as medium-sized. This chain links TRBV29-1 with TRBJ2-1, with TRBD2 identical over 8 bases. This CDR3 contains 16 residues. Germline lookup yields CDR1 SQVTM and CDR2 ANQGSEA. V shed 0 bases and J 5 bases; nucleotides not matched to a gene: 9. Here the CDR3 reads CSVEDRSGGRNNEQFF. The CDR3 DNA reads TGCAGCGTTGAAGATCGGAGCGGGGGTCGGAACAATGAGCAGTTCTTC.

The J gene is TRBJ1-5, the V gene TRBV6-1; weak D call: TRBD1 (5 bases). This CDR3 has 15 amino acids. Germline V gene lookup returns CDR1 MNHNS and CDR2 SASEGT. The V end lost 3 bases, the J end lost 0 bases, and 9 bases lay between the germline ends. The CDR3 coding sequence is TGTGCCAGCAGTGAGGGGGGTTATAGCAATCAGCCCCAGCATTTT. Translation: CASSEGGYSNQPQHF.

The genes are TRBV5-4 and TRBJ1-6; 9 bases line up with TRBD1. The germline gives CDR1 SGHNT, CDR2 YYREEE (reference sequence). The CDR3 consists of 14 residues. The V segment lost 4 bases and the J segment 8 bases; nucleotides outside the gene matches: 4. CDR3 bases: TGTGCCAGCAGCCGGGGGGACAGGGATTCACCCCTCCACTTT. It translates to CASSRGDRDSPLHF.

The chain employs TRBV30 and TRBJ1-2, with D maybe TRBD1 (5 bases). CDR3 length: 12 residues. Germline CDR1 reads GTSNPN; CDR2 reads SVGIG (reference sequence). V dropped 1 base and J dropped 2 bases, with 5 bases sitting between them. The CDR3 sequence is CAWSGQNYGYTF. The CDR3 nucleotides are TGTGCCTGGAGTGGACAGAACTATGGCTACACCTTC.

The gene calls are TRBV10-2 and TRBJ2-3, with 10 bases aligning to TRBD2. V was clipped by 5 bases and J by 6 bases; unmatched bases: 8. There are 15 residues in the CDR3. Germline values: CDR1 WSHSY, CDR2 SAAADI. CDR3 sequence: CASSKTSGLVDTQYF. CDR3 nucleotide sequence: TGCGCCAGCAGTAAGACTAGCGGGCTGGTGGATACGCAGTATTTT.

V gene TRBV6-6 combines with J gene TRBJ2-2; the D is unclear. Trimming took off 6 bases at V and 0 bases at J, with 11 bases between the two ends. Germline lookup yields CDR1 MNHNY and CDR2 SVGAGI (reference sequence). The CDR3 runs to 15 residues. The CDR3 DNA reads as TGTGCCAGCAGCCGACGGTTCGCGAACACCGGGGAGCTGTTTTTT. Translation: CASSRRFANTGELFF.

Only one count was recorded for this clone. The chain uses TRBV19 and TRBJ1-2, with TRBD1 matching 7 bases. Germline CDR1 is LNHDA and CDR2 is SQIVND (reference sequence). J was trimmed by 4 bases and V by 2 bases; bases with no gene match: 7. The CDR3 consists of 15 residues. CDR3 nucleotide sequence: TGTGCCAGTAGTATAAAGGGGGACAGTACCTATGGCTACACCTTC. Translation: CASSIKGDSTYGYTF.

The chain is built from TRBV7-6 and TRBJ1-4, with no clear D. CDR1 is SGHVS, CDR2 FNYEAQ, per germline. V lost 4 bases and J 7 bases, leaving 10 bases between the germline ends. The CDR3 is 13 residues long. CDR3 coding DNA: TGTGCCAGCAGCTCAACAGTGGGTGAAAAACTGTTTTTT. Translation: CASSSTVGEKLFF.

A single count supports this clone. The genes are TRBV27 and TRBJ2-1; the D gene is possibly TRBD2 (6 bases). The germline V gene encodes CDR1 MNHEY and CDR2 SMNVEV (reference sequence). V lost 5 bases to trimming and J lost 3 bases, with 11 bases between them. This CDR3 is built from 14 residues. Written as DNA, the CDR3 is TGTGCCAGCAGTGGGCTAGCGCACTACAATGAGCAGTTCTTC. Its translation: CASSGLAHYNEQFF.

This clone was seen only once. The CDR3 protein is CASSTGQGNSADTQYF. The CDR3 DNA follows: TGTGCCAGTAGTACGGGACAGGGTAATTCGGCAGATACGCAGTATTTT. The chain recombines TRBV19 with TRBJ2-3, with 9 nucleotides matching TRBD1. This CDR3 region has 16 residues. The germline gives CDR1 LNHDA, CDR2 SQIVND (reference sequence). The ends lost 4 bases at V and 4 bases at J; junction bases unmatched: 9.

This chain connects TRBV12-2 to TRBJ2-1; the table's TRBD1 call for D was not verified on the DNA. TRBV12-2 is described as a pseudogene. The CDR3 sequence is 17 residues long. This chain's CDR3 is CASRLGGGGGPYNEQFF. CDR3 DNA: TGTGCAAGTCGCTTAGGAGGTGGTGGGGGCCCCTACAATGAGCAGTTCTTC.

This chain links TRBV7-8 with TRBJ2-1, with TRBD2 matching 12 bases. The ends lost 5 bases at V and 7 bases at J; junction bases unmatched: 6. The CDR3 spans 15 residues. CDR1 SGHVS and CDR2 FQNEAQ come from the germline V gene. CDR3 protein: CASSLRTSGANEQFF. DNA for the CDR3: TGTGCCAGCAGCCTCAGGACTAGCGGGGCAAATGAGCAGTTCTTC.

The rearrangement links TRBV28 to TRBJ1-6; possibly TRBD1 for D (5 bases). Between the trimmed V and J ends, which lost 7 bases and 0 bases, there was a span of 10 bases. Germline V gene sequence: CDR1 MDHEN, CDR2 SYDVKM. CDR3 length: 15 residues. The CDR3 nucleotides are TGTGCCAGCACCCGGACACGCTCCTATAATTCACCCCTCCACTTT. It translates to CASTRTRSYNSPLHF.

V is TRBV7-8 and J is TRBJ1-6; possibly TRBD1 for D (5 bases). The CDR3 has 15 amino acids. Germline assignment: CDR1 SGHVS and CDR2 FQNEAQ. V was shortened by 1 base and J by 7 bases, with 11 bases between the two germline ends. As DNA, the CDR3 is TGTGCCAGCAGCTTAGTTGGGACGGAAAATTCACCCCTCCACTTT. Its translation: CASSLVGTENSPLHF. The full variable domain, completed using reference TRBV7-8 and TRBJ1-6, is GAGVSQSPRYKVAKRGQDVALRCDPISGHVSLFWYQQALGQGPEFLTYFQNEAQLDKSGLPSDRFFAERPEGSVSTLKIQRTQQEDSAVYLCASSLVGTENSPLHFGNGTRLTVT.